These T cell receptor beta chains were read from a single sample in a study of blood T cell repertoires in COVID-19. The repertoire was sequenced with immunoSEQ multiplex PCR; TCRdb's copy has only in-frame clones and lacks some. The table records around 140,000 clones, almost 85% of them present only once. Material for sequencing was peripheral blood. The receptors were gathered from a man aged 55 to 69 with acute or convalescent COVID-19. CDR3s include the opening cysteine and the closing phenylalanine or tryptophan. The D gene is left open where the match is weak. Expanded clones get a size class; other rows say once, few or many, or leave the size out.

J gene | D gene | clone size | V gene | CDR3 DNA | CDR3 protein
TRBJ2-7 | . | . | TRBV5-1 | TGCGCCAGCAGAACCACCCAGGGCTCCTACGAGCAGTACTTC | CASRTTQGSYEQYF
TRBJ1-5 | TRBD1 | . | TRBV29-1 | TGCAGCGTGGCAGGGGGTTATAATCAGCCCCAGCATTTT | CSVAGGYNQPQHF
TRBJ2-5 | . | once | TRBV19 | TGTGCCAGTAGTCCCAAGACATCTGGGGAGACCCAGTACTTC | CASSPKTSGETQYF
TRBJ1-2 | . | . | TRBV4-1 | TGCGCCAGCAGGGGCGCCGGGACATCTAACTATGGCTACACCTTC | CASRGAGTSNYGYTF
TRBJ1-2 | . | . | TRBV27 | TGTGCCAGCACAGACTACACCTTC | CASTDYTF
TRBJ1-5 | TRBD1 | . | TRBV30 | TGTGCCTGGAGCCAGACAGGGGGTTTTCAGCCCCAGCATTTT | CAWSQTGGFQPQHF
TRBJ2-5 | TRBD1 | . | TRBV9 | TGTGCCAGCAGCGGCCAGTTGGACAGGGCCCAAGAGACCCAGTACTTC | CASSGQLDRAQETQYF
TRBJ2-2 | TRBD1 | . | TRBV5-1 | TGCGCCAGCAGCTTGGATGGGACAGGGAAGGCCGGGGAGCTGTTTTTT | CASSLDGTGKAGELFF
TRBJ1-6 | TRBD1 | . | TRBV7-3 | TGTGCCAGCAGCCTAGCCGGGACAGGGTATAATTCACCCCTCCACTTT | CASSLAGTGYNSPLHF
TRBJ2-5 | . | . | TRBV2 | TGTGCCACCGCTGTAGAAGCCCCCCTAGAGACCCAGTACTTC | CATAVEAPLETQYF
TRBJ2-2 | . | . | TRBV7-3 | TGTGCCAGCAGCCGGGACAAGTCCACCGGGGAGCTGTTTTTT | CASSRDKSTGELFF
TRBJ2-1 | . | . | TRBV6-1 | TGTGCCAGCAGTGAAGCCGGGACACCCGCCTACAATGAGCAGTTCTTC | CASSEAGTPAYNEQFF
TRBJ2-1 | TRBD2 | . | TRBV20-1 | TGCAGTGCTAGTCTAGCGGGAGGGCGTGCACATGAGCAGTTCTTC | CSASLAGGRAHEQFF
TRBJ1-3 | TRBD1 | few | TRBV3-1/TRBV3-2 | TGTGCCAGCAGTTCCTACCGGGACAGCTCTGGAAACACCATATATTTT | CASSSYRDSSGNTIYF
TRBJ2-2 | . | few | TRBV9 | TGTGCCAGCAGCGCTAGCCCCACGACCCGTAGGTCCACCGGGGAGCTGTTTTTT | CASSASPTTRRSTGELFF
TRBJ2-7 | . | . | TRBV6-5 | TGTGCCAGCAGTCAGGGCTCCTTCTCCTACGAGCAGTACTTC | CASSQGSFSYEQYF
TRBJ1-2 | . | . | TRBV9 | TGTGCCAGCAGCCCTGGCCAGGCGTTTAACTATGGCTACACCTTC | CASSPGQAFNYGYTF
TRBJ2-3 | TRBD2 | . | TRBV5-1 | TGCGCCAGCAGCCCACAGACTAGCGACACAGATACGCAGTATTTT | CASSPQTSDTDTQYF
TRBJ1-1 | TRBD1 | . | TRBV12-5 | TGTGCTAGCCGGGACAGGGAGAACACTGAAGCTTTCTTT | CASRDRENTEAFF
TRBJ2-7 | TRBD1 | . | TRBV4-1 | TGCGCCAGCAGCCATCTTCGGACAGGGGGCGAGGAGCAGTACTTC | CASSHLRTGGEEQYF
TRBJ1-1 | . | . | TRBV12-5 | TGTGCTAGTGGTTTCGGGGGGTTAGCTTTCTTT | CASGFGGLAFF
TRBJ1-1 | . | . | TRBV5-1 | TGCGCCAGCAGCTTGCAGGGTGAAGCTGAAGCTTTCTTT | CASSLQGEAEAFF
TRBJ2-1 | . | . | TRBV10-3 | TGTGCCATCACCGAACAGGGCCATGAGCAGTTCTTC | CAITEQGHEQFF
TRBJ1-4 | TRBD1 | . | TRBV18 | TGTGCCAGCTCACCATTGGGACAGGGGGCGAAGGATGAAAAACTGTTTTTT | CASSPLGQGAKDEKLFF
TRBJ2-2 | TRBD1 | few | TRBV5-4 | TGTGCCAGCAGCCCGGACAGGTTGACGGGCGGGGAGCTGTTTTTT | CASSPDRLTGGELFF
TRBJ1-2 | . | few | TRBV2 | TGTGCCAGCAGCGACACCAACAGTGGTCGTGGCTACACCTTC | CASSDTNSGRGYTF
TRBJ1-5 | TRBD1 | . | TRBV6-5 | TGTGCCAGCAGGTGGACAGGGACTAAGGATCAGCCCCAGCATTTT | CASRWTGTKDQPQHF
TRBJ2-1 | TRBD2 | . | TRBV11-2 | TGTGCCAGCAGCTTAGCTTTTAGCGGGAAAGGGTACAATGAGCAGTTCTTC | CASSLAFSGKGYNEQFF
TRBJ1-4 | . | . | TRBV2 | TGTGCCAGCAATCGGGACACCGTTGCAACTAATGAAAAACTGTTTTTT | CASNRDTVATNEKLFF
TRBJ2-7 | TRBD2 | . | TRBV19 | TGTGCCAGTAGTATGGGACTAGCGGGAGTCTACGAGCAGTACTTC | CASSMGLAGVYEQYF
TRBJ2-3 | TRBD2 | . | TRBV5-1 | TGCGCCAGCAGCTTGGGACTAGCCCCAGATACGCAGTATTTT | CASSLGLAPDTQYF
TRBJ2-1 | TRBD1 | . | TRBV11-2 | TGTGCCAGCAGCTCGGAGACAGGGGAGAATGAGCAGTTCTTC | CASSSETGENEQFF
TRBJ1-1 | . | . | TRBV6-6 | TGTGCCAGCAGTTACCCCCTGGGAGTGAACACTGAAGCTTTCTTT | CASSYPLGVNTEAFF
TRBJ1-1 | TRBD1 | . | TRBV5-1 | TGCGCCAGCAGCTCCTTGGACAGGGAAGGGGAAGCTTTCTTT | CASSSLDREGEAFF
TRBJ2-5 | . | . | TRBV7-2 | TGTGCCAGCAGCTTAGATTTTCGGGGTCAGACCCAGTACTTC | CASSLDFRGQTQYF
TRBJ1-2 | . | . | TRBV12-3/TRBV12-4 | TGTGCCAGCAGCCTACAGATTGCCTATGGCTACACCTTC | CASSLQIAYGYTF
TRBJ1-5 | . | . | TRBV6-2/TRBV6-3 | TGTGCCAGCAGTCCAACAGGGAGCCCCAATCAGCCCCAGCATTTT | CASSPTGSPNQPQHF
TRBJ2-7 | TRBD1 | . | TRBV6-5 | TGTGCCATCCTAGGACAGGGGGGCTACGAGCAGTACTTC | CAILGQGGYEQYF
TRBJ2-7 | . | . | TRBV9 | TGTGCCAGCAGCGTAGGTGGTCAGGGTCTAGACGAGCAGTACTTC | CASSVGGQGLDEQYF
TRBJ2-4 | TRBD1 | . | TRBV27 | TGTGCCAGCAGTTTAGACAGGGGGAACATTCAGTACTTC | CASSLDRGNIQYF
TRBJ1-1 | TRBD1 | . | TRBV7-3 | TGTGCCAGCAGCCCAGGGACAGGGCGCACTGAAGCTTTCTTT | CASSPGTGRTEAFF
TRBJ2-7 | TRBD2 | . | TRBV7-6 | TGTGCCAGCAGTGAGCGGGGGGCGGGAGAGCAGTACTTC | CASSERGAGEQYF
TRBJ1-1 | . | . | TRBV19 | TGTGCCAGTAGTATAGATCCCGGAGCGGCGAACACTGAAGCTTTCTTT | CASSIDPGAANTEAFF
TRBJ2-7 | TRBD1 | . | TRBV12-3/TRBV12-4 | TGTGCCAGCAGTTCGACAGGGTTTTACGAGCAGTACTTC | CASSSTGFYEQYF
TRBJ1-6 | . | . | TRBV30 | TGTGCCTGGAGTGTATATGGTTCCAGTTCACCCCTCCACTTT | CAWSVYGSSSPLHF
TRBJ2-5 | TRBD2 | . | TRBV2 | TGTGCCAGCATTCTCATGCTAGCGGGGGTTCAGGAGACCCAGTACTTC | CASILMLAGVQETQYF
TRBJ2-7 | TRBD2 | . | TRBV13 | TGTGCCAGCAGCTTAGGTCAGGGACTAGCTGGCGTCGAGCAGTACTTC | CASSLGQGLAGVEQYF
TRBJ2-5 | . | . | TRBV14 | TGTGCCAGCAGCCAAGAGCGGCGGCGGGGAGAGACCCAGTACTTC | CASSQERRRGETQYF
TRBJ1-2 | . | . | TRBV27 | TGTGCCAGCAGAGGACACCTCCTTTCCCCTTACTATGGCTACACCTTC | CASRGHLLSPYYGYTF
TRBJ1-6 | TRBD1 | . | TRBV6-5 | TGTGCCATTTGGGCGACAGGGAGAAATTCACCCCTCCACTTT | CAIWATGRNSPLHF
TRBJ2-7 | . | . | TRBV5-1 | TGCGCCAGCAGCTCCCGGACATCGCCCTACGAGCAGTACTTC | CASSSRTSPYEQYF
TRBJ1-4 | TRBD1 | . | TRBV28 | TGTGCCAGCAGCACCGGGACAGCAACTAATGAAAAACTGTTTTTT | CASSTGTATNEKLFF
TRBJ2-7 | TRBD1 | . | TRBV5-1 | TGCGCCAGCAGCTTGGCTGGAGACAGGGGCTACGAGCAGTACTTC | CASSLAGDRGYEQYF
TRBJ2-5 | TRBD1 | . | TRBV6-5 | TGTGCCAGCATGACGGACAGGGGGCGAGGAGAGACCCAGTACTTC | CASMTDRGRGETQYF
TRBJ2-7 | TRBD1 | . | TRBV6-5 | TGTGCCAGCAGCCGTGGGACAGGGAACAACGAGCAGTACTTC | CASSRGTGNNEQYF